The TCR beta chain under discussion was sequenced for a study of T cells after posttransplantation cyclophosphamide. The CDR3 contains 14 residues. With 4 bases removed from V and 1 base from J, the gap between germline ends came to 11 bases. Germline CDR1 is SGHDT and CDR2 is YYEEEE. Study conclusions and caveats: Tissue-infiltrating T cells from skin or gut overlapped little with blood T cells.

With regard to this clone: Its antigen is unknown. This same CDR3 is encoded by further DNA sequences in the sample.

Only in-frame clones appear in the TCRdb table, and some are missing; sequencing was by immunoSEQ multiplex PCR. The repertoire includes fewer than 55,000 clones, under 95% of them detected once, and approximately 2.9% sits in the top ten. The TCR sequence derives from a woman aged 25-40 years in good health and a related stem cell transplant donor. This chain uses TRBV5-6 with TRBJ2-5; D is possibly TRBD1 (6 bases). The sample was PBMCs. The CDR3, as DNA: TGTGCCAGCAGCCCCCCAGGGGTCCAAGAGACCCAGTACTTC. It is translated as CASSPPGVQETQYF.